A single sample gave rise to the 4 T cell receptor beta chains below, sequenced in a study of regulatory T cells in long-lasting Graves disease (dated by TCRdb to the early 2020s). The library came from multiplex PCR. The sequencer was an Illumina HiSeq 4000. CDR3 regions were amplified by Arm-PCR with iRepertoire HTBI primers to construct TCR beta libraries. The public reads were run again by TCRdb, first through fastp at Q25 and then through MiXCR, and only productive beta chains were kept. Rows are unified per CDR3 protein, each entry keeping the most common DNA and genes. The sample table records fewer than 550,000 distinct CDR3 sequences; around 15% of these occur just once. Roughly 25% of the sample is taken by the ten largest. Interpreted using the paper, the time point label stands for: newly diagnosed GD, antithyroid drugs for less than 3 months. For both TCR sequencing and RNA sequencing, RNA was extracted from PBMCs using TRIzol.

The sample also formed part of further work on T cells in Graves' hyperthyroidism and ophthalmopathy.

This specimen was peripheral blood mononuclear cells (PBMCs), taken at new diagnosis, from a patient treated with antithyroid drugs. These receptors were taken from a middle-aged woman with Graves disease. Donor details come from another sample of the same person, matched by shared clones.

The CDR3 here is CSVGPNGDRQETQYF. DNA of the CDR3: TGCAGCGTTGGCCCCAACGGGGACAGGCAAGAGACCCAGTACTTC. The chain carries TRBV29-1 and TRBJ2-5, with 8 bases fitting TRBD1. V shed 4 bases and J 2 bases; nucleotides not matched to a gene: 9. The CDR3 runs to 15 residues. Germline CDR1 reads SQVTM; CDR2 reads ANQGSEA.

This clonotype was seen many times. The J gene is TRBJ2-7, the V gene TRBV3-1; 8 bases are a match to TRBD2. Germline assignment: CDR1 LGHDT and CDR2 YNNKEL (reference sequence). This CDR3 is built from 13 residues. J gave up 9 bases and V 4 bases, and 8 bases lay outside the gene matches. The CDR3 is CASSLLAGGPQYF. The CDR3 coding sequence is TGTGCCAGCAGCCTATTGGCGGGGGGCCCGCAGTACTTC.

This clonotype was observed at least ten times. The rearrangement uses TRBV5-6 and TRBJ1-6; D gene uncertain. From germline, CDR1 is SGHDT and CDR2 YYEEEE. The V and J ends lost 7 bases and 5 bases respectively, with 19 bases between them. This CDR3 has 16 residues. This chain's CDR3 is CASRGPASGDNSPLHF. The CDR3 DNA is TGTGCCAGCCGAGGGCCAGCCTCGGGTGATAATTCACCCCTCCACTTT.

On this clonotype itself: Because the CDR3 is missing its conserved closing phenylalanine or tryptophan, this is likely a read error. No DNA is shown, since the ends of the CDR3 on it are uncertain; the CDR3 is the one TCRdb lists. The chain recombines TRBV29-1 with TRBJ1-2; the D segment call TRBD1 is taken from the table without a DNA check. Per germline, CDR1 SQVTM and CDR2 ANQGSEA. Both ends counted, the CDR3 spans 12 residues. CDR3 in amino acids: CSVEDRSQGKKV.